This T cell receptor beta chain was sequenced in a study of OX40 agonist ivuxolimab in advanced cancers. Study-level findings and limits: Among expanded peripheral T cells, antigen specificity went undetermined. Expanded clones belonging to CD8+ T cells outnumbered, on average, those of CD4+.

Anyone with autoimmune disease history or systemic immunosuppression was excluded. This clone was counted once. Its antigen remains unidentified. Assay used: immunoSEQ multiplex PCR; TCRdb lists only in-frame clones, some missing. The data contain roughly 28,000 clones, about 90% of them seen just once; the ten biggest clones take up 15%. CDR3 length equals 15 residues. V lost 6 bases and J lost 0, with 13 bases in between. CDR1 is SGHRS and CDR2 is YFSETQ in the germline V gene. This chain connects TRBV5-1 to TRBJ2-1, with a weak D call TRBD2 (5 bases). Material: CD4+ or CD8+ T cells sorted from blood, obtained in a trial of the OX40 agonist ivuxolimab. This TCR was sampled from an adult with an advanced solid tumor such as melanoma, head and neck, liver or kidney cancer. CDR3 sequence (DNA): TGCGCCAGCACTGTGGACTCGAGCTCCTACAATGAGCAGTTCTTC. Its protein is CASTVDSSSYNEQFF.